One sample yielded the 32 T cell receptor beta chains listed below, sequenced in a study of T cell responses to AZD1222 COVID-19 vaccine (dated by TCRdb to the early 2020s). Interpreted using the paper, the time point label stands for: baseline before first vaccination. Library generation was performed with the immunoSEQ multiplex PCR assay. In TCRdb, the immuneACCESS table is reduced to in-frame sequences with V and J assigned. These tables do not hold every clone; where another copy was compared, an unresolved V gene accounts for under half, and the others remain unexplained. This sample gives roughly 190,000 clones in total; approximately 90% of them show up just once. The top ten constitute 0.75% to 1% of the sample. The sample consisted of peripheral blood, taken on day 0 of AZD1222 vaccination. These receptors came from an adult in good health.

The chain has TRBV7-2 and TRBJ1-1; tentative D call: TRBD1 (6 bases). Germline assignment: CDR1 SGHTA and CDR2 FQGNSA. CDR3 length: 16 residues. The V end was cut by 3 bases, the J end by 4 bases, with 18 bases between. The CDR3, as DNA: TGTGCCAGCAGCTTCTTCAGACCCCAAGGGGGCACTGAAGCTTTCTTT. Its protein product is CASSFFRPQGGTEAFF.

V is TRBV19 and J is TRBJ2-1; weak D call: TRBD2 (6 bases). The germline CDR1 and CDR2 sequences are LNHDA and SQIVND (reference sequence). V was shortened by 5 bases and J by 3 bases, with 14 bases between the two germline ends. This CDR3 comprises 15 residues. The CDR3 DNA follows: TGTGCCAGTAGTCTGGGTGGGGGGTACTACAATGAGCAGTTCTTC. Translating it yields CASSLGGGYYNEQFF.

The rearrangement links TRBV11-1 to TRBJ2-7; TRBD1 agrees at 8 bases. J was trimmed by 5 bases and V by 5 bases; bases with no gene match: 5. From germline, CDR1 is SGHAT and CDR2 FQDESV (reference sequence). This CDR3 has 13 residues. Here the CDR3 DNA reads TGTGCCAGCAGCCCCCGGACAGGGAACGAGCAGTACTTC. Protein product: CASSPRTGNEQYF. The entire variable domain, with the rest obtained from reference TRBV11-1 and TRBJ2-7, is as follows: EAEVAQSPRYKITEKSQAVAFWCDPISGHATLYWYRQILGQGPELLVQFQDESVVDDSQLPKDRFSAERLKGVDSTLKIQPAELGDSAMYLCASSPRTGNEQYFGPGTRLTVT.

This clone was detected once. The chain joins TRBV5-5 to TRBJ2-2; 9 positions agree with TRBD1. Germline loops: CDR1 SGHKS, CDR2 YYEKEE (reference sequence). V was clipped by 4 bases and J by 8 bases; unmatched bases: 21. The CDR3 has 19 residues. CDR3 in amino acids: CASSAYWGRIRTGAGELFF. For the CDR3, the DNA is TGTGCCAGCAGCGCTTATTGGGGGAGGATTCGGACAGGGGCGGGGGAGCTGTTTTTT.

The chain links TRBV11-2 to TRBJ2-7; the D gene is possibly TRBD2 (5 bases). This CDR3 has 14 residues. Trimming stripped 3 bases from V and 7 bases from J, with 16 bases between. The germline gives CDR1 SGHAT, CDR2 FQNNGV. CDR3 DNA sequence: TGTGCCAGCAGCTTGCTAGGTCCGTCGGGGGAGCAGTACTTC. It encodes CASSLLGPSGEQYF. The variable domain in full, completed from reference TRBV11-2 and TRBJ2-7, reads EAGVAQSPRYKIIEKRQSVAFWCNPISGHATLYWYQQILGQGPKLLIQFQNNGVVDDSQLPKDRFSAERLKGVDSTLKIQPAKLEDSAVYLCASSLLGPSGEQYFGPGTRLTVT.

This chain uses TRBV27 with TRBJ1-5, with D hard to call. The V and J ends lost 5 bases and 8 bases respectively, with 16 bases between them. The CDR3 loop spans 14 amino acids. CDR1 is MNHEY and CDR2 is SMNVEV in the germline V gene (reference sequence). The CDR3 DNA reads as TGTGCCAGCAGTGTCCTAGGAGGGATGGAGCCCCAGCATTTT. This encodes CASSVLGGMEPQHF.

Turning to this clone: Within the sample, other DNA sequences also encode this same CDR3. The V gene is TRBV7-2, the J gene TRBJ1-1; 7 bases fit TRBD1. Germline values: CDR1 SGHTA, CDR2 FQGNSA. The CDR3 runs to 14 residues. Trimming removed 5 bases from V and 0 bases from J; junction bases left unmatched: 3. The CDR3 reads CASSRDSLNTEAFF. The CDR3 DNA sequence: TGTGCCAGCAGCCGGGACAGCCTGAACACTGAAGCTTTCTTT.

CDR3 amino acids: CASSPPTGVGTEAFF. The CDR3 DNA reads as TGTGCCAGCAGCCCCCCGACTGGGGTGGGTACTGAAGCTTTCTTT. The V gene is TRBV7-9, the J gene TRBJ1-1; D gene uncertain. The length of the CDR3 is 15 residues. Germline CDR1 SEHNR, CDR2 FQNEAQ (reference sequence). V shed 5 bases and J shed 5 bases, with 18 bases lying between them. Supplemented by reference TRBV7-9 and TRBJ1-1, the full variable domain reads DTGVSQNPRHKITKRGQNVTFRCDPISEHNRLYWYRQTLGQGPEFLTYFQNEAQLEKSRLLSDRFSAERPKGSFSTLEIQRTEQGDSAMYLCASSPPTGVGTEAFFGQGTRLTVV.

The chain links TRBV2 to TRBJ2-3; D is perhaps TRBD2 (5 bases). CDR3 length equals 13 residues. Deletions cut 0 bases from V and 8 bases from J, with 9 bases between. Per the germline V gene, CDR1 is SNHLY and CDR2 is FYNNEI. CDR3 nucleotide sequence: TGTGCCAGCAGTGAAGCAGGCGGGTCTACGCAGTATTTT. This sequence encodes CASSEAGGSTQYF.

Points on this clone: Germline is not matched at one junction end, which may reflect a read error. The rearrangement joins TRBV7-7 to TRBJ2-5; possibly TRBD1 for D (5 bases). CDR3 length: 18 amino acids. Germline CDR1 SSHAT, CDR2 FNYEAQ (reference sequence). The CDR3 DNA reads as TGTGCTAGCAGCTTCAGCAGCCTAGGGGCCCGGTTGGATGAGACCCAGTACTTC. The encoded protein is CASSFSSLGARLDETQYF.

The V call is TRBV7-2, the J call TRBJ2-2; 9 bases align to TRBD2. The trim removed 1 base at V and 3 bases at J, leaving 6 bases unmatched. The CDR3 runs 17 residues. Germline CDR1 and CDR2: SGHTA and FQGNSA. The DNA for the CDR3 is TGTGCCAGCAGCTTAGGCGGGTTAGCGGGAGACACCGGGGAGCTGTTTTTT. This sequence encodes CASSLGGLAGDTGELFF.

The chain couples TRBV11-2 to TRBJ2-2; D unclear. CDR1 is SGHAT, CDR2 FQNNGV, per germline. This CDR3 has 17 residues. With 0 bases removed from V and 6 bases from J, the gap between germline ends came to 17 bases. The CDR3 DNA is TGTGCCAGCAGCTTAGATCCGGCAGCGACGGTGGCCGGGGAGCTGTTTTTT. It is translated as CASSLDPAATVAGELFF.

This chain joins TRBV7-9 and TRBJ2-1; weak D call: TRBD2 (6 bases). The CDR3 extends over 17 amino acids. The V and J ends lost 2 bases and 4 bases respectively, with 18 bases between them. Germline lookup yields CDR1 SEHNR and CDR2 FQNEAQ (reference sequence). The CDR3 coding sequence is TGTGCCAGCAGCTTACCGCTCCTAGCGCAACAGTACAATGAGCAGTTCTTC. Protein: CASSLPLLAQQYNEQFF.

The CDR3 bases are TGTGCCAGCAGTTACTTCGCGACAGGTCTGAACACTGAAGCTTTCTTT. This translates into CASSYFATGLNTEAFF. The chain recombines TRBV6-2 or TRBV6-3 with TRBJ1-1, with D tentatively TRBD1 (6 bases). Per the germline V gene, CDR1 is MNHEY and CDR2 is SVGEGT. The CDR3 is 16 amino acids. Trimming took off 1 base at V and 0 bases at J, with 12 bases between the two ends.

The chain combines TRBV7-9 with TRBJ1-2; D is uncertain. The V gene's germline CDR1 is SEHNR and CDR2 FQNEAQ (reference sequence). CDR3 length: 15 amino acids. Trimming pared 1 base from V and 8 bases from J, leaving 17 bases between. The CDR3 DNA sequence: TGTGCCAGCAGCTTAGAGGGCGAAGAGGTCTTGGGCTACACCTTC. Protein sequence: CASSLEGEEVLGYTF. Filled out from reference TRBV7-9 and TRBJ1-2, the complete variable domain reads DTGVSQNPRHKITKRGQNVTFRCDPISEHNRLYWYRQTLGQGPEFLTYFQNEAQLEKSRLLSDRFSAERPKGSFSTLEIQRTEQGDSAMYLCASSLEGEEVLGYTFGSGTRLTVV.

The genes are TRBV7-8 and TRBJ2-7; 11 nucleotides align to TRBD1. The germline gives CDR1 SGHVS, CDR2 FQNEAQ. The CDR3 sequence is 15 residues long. V trimming: 1 base; J trimming: 6 bases; junction bases outside the gene matches: 5. The CDR3 DNA reads TGTGCCAGCAGCTTAGGGAGGACAGGGGGCTTCGAGCAGTACTTC. Translating gives CASSLGRTGGFEQYF. Drawing the rest from reference TRBV7-8 and TRBJ2-7, the complete variable domain is GAGVSQSPRYKVAKRGQDVALRCDPISGHVSLFWYQQALGQGPEFLTYFQNEAQLDKSGLPSDRFFAERPEGSVSTLKIQRTQQEDSAVYLCASSLGRTGGFEQYFGPGTRLTVT.

This CDR3 is CASSYGRAAGRTDTQYF. The CDR3 DNA reads as TGTGCCAGCAGTTATGGTCGGGCAGCGGGACGCACAGATACGCAGTATTTT. This chain uses TRBV2 with TRBJ2-3, with 7 nucleotides matching TRBD2. The ends lost 5 bases at V and 1 base at J; junction bases unmatched: 12. The germline gives CDR1 SNHLY, CDR2 FYNNEI. This CDR3 is built from 17 residues. Variable domain in full (rest from reference TRBV2 and TRBJ2-3): EPEVTQTPSHQVTQMGQEVILRCVPISNHLYFYWYRQILGQKVEFLVSFYNNEISEKSEIFDDQFSVERPDGSNFTLKIRSTKLEDSAMYFCASSYGRAAGRTDTQYFGPGTRLTVL.

Of note for this clone: The sample has other DNA sequences that encode this CDR3 too. This chain joins TRBV2 and TRBJ1-5; 9 bases are a match to TRBD1. The ends lost 4 bases at V and 2 bases at J; junction bases unmatched: 3. The CDR3 has 15 residues. CDR1 is SNHLY and CDR2 is FYNNEI in the germline V gene. In DNA, the CDR3 is TGTGCCAGCAGTGGTACAGGGGGCGGCAATCAGCCCCAGCATTTT. This translates into CASSGTGGGNQPQHF. The full variable domain, with the rest looked up from reference TRBV2 and TRBJ1-5, is EPEVTQTPSHQVTQMGQEVILRCVPISNHLYFYWYRQILGQKVEFLVSFYNNEISEKSEIFDDQFSVERPDGSNFTLKIRSTKLEDSAMYFCASSGTGGGNQPQHFGDGTRLSIL.

The chain has TRBV6-2 or TRBV6-3 and TRBJ2-1; D might be TRBD1 (6 bases). Germline-derived CDR1 and CDR2 are MNHEY and SVGEGT. V was cut by 0 bases and J by 5 bases, with 11 bases left in between. The CDR3 covers 15 residues. The CDR3 DNA sequence: TGTGCCAGCAGTTACTCGGGACAATTTAACAATGAGCAGTTCTTC. Amino acid sequence: CASSYSGQFNNEQFF.

This sequence joins TRBV10-3 and TRBJ2-2, with D possibly being TRBD1 or TRBD2 (6 bases each). The CDR3 runs 15 residues. The V gene lost 0 bases and the J gene lost 6 bases, with 11 bases spanning the gap. Germline loops: CDR1 ENHRY, CDR2 SYGVKD. The CDR3 DNA sequence: TGTGCCATCAGTGAGTCGAGTAGGGGGGCCGGGGAGCTGTTTTTT. Translation: CAISESSRGAGELFF.

The V call is TRBV4-2, the J call TRBJ1-3; D is undetermined. V was clipped by 0 bases and J by 0 bases, with 15 bases between them. Germline V CDR1 and CDR2: LGHNA, YNFKEQ. The CDR3 loop spans 18 amino acids. CDR3 residues: CASSQDSSLGLSGNTIYF. The CDR3 coding sequence is TGTGCCAGCAGCCAAGATAGTTCGTTGGGTCTCTCTGGAAACACCATATATTTT.

The V gene is TRBV5-6, the J gene TRBJ1-1; TRBD1 aligns across 11 bases. Germline CDR1 reads SGHDT; CDR2 reads YYEEEE. V was clipped by 4 bases and J by 3 bases; unmatched bases: 11. CDR3 length: 17 amino acids. As DNA, the CDR3 is TGTGCCAGCAGCGCGTCCGGGACAGGGGGGGCCTACACTGAAGCTTTCTTT. Residues: CASSASGTGGAYTEAFF.

The chain has TRBV5-1 and TRBJ2-1, with TRBD2 matching over 14 bases. Germline CDR1 SGHRS, CDR2 YFSETQ. V lost 6 bases and J lost 8; bases outside the gene matches: 4. The CDR3 runs to 14 residues. The CDR3 spells CASNGLAGGYEQFF. The CDR3 region has the DNA TGCGCCAGCAACGGACTAGCGGGAGGCTATGAGCAGTTCTTC.

This sequence joins TRBV9 and TRBJ1-5; no clear D. The CDR3 sequence is 13 residues long. Germline assignment: CDR1 SGDLS and CDR2 YYNGEE. The V and J ends lost 3 bases and 5 bases respectively, with 9 bases between them. CDR3 bases: TGTGCCAGCAGCGAAGACGGATATCAGCCCCAGCATTTT. Protein sequence: CASSEDGYQPQHF. The complete variable domain, with remaining parts taken from reference TRBV9 and TRBJ1-5, reads DSGVTQTPKHLITATGQRVTLRCSPRSGDLSVYWYQQSLDQGLQFLIQYYNGEERAKGNILERFSAQQFPDLHSELNLSSLELGDSALYFCASSEDGYQPQHFGDGTRLSIL.

The V gene is TRBV7-9, the J gene TRBJ2-7; D not resolved. Germline assignment: CDR1 SEHNR and CDR2 FQNEAQ (reference sequence). V was trimmed by 4 bases and J by 0 bases, leaving 4 bases between them. CDR3 size: 12 residues. The chain's CDR3 is CASSSSSYEQYF. The CDR3 coding sequence is TGTGCCAGCAGCTCGAGCTCCTACGAGCAGTACTTC. Filled out from reference TRBV7-9 and TRBJ2-7, the complete variable domain reads DTGVSQNPRHKITKRGQNVTFRCDPISEHNRLYWYRQTLGQGPEFLTYFQNEAQLEKSRLLSDRFSAERPKGSFSTLEIQRTEQGDSAMYLCASSSSSYEQYFGPGTRLTVT.

CDR3: CASSDRGLGDTQYF. DNA of the CDR3: TGTGCCAGTAGTGACAGGGGGCTGGGAGATACGCAGTATTTT. The chain uses TRBV19 and TRBJ2-3; 10 bases are a match to TRBD1. Germline V gene sequence: CDR1 LNHDA, CDR2 SQIVND (reference sequence). J lost 5 bases, V lost 5 bases, and 4 bases had no gene match. This CDR3 has 14 residues.

The chain carries TRBV29-1 and TRBJ2-3; 9 bases are shared with TRBD2. Germline loops: CDR1 SQVTM, CDR2 ANQGSEA. Losses at the gene ends were 3 bases for V and 5 bases for J; bases not matched to a gene: 3. The CDR3 totals 13 residues. The CDR3 here is CSVEVAGVDTQYF. In DNA, the CDR3 is TGCAGCGTTGAGGTAGCGGGAGTAGATACGCAGTATTTT.

The chain links TRBV18 to TRBJ1-3, with D unclear. The V and J ends lost 3 bases and 0 bases respectively, with 18 bases between them. From germline, CDR1 is KGHSH and CDR2 LQKENI. The CDR3 loop spans 18 amino acids. The CDR3 loop is CASSPVAGLTYSGNTIYF. The CDR3 coding sequence is TGTGCCAGCTCACCGGTGGCAGGCCTAACTTACTCTGGAAACACCATATATTTT.

The V gene is TRBV4-2, the J gene TRBJ1-2; D not certain. The CDR3 has 12 residues. CDR1 is LGHNA and CDR2 is YNFKEQ in the germline V gene. V was trimmed by 4 bases and J by 7 bases, leaving 10 bases between them. This CDR3 is CASSLRASGYTF. Here the CDR3 DNA reads TGTGCCAGCAGCCTGCGGGCTTCTGGCTACACCTTC.

V gene TRBV28 combines with J gene TRBJ2-1, with D maybe TRBD2 (7 bases). Trimming took off 1 base at V and 6 bases at J, with 13 bases between the two ends. The CDR3 covers 15 residues. Germline CDR1 and CDR2: MDHEN and SYDVKM. The CDR3, as DNA: TGTGCCAGCAGTTTATTCGGGGAGGGGGGCAATGAGCAGTTCTTC. This encodes CASSLFGEGGNEQFF.

This clone is a singleton in its sample. The V call is TRBV19, the J call TRBJ2-7; TRBD1 might be the D (6 bases). CDR1 and CDR2 (germline): LNHDA, SQIVND (reference sequence). Trimming stripped 10 bases from V and 4 bases from J, with 23 bases between. The CDR3 has 15 amino acids. The CDR3 DNA follows: TGTGCCACCAGGCTAGGGGGAAATAGCCAATACGAGCAGTACTTC. It translates to CATRLGGNSQYEQYF.

The J gene is TRBJ2-7, the V gene TRBV6-2 or TRBV6-3; the D is unclear. Germline V gene sequence: CDR1 MNHEY, CDR2 SVGEGT. This CDR3 comprises 11 residues. V lost 5 bases and J lost 2, with 4 bases in between. This CDR3 reads CASSQTYEQYF. The CDR3 nucleotides are TGTGCCAGCAGTCAGACCTACGAGCAGTACTTC.